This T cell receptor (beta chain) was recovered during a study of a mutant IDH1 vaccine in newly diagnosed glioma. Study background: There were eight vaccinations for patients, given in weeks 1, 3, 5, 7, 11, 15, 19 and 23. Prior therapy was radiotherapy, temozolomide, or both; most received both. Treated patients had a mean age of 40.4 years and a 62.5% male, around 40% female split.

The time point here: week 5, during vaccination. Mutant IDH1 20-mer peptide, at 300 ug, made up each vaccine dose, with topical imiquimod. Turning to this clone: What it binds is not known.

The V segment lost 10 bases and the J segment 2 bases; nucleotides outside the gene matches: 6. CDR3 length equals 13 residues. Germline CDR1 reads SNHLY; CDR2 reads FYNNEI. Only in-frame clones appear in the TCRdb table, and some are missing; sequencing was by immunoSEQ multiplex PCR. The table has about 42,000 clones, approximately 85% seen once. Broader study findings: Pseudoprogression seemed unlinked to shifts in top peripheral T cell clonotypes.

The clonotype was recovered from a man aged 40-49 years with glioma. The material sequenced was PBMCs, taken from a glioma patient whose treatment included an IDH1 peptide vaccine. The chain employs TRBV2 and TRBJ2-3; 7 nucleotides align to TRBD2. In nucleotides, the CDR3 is TGTGCCAACCGGGACTACGACACAGATACGCAGTATTTT. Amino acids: CANRDYDTDTQYF.